This TCR beta chain was documented in a study of OX40 agonist ivuxolimab in advanced cancers. In the study overall: The dose of intravenous ivuxolimab that patients received every 2 weeks ranged from 0.01 to 10 mg/kg. Patients achieving partial responses numbered three: one hepatocellular carcinoma case and two cutaneous melanoma cases. General study results and limits: Certain nonresponders likewise exhibited a low normalized T-cell clonal expansion.

Systemic immunosuppression or a history of autoimmune disease excluded patients. As to this clone: What it recognizes is unknown.

CDR1 and CDR2 (germline): SGHRS, YFSETQ. The CDR3 runs to 13 residues. V lost 4 bases and J lost 2, with 10 bases in between. This table comes from immunoSEQ multiplex PCR, and its TCRdb copy is limited to in-frame clones, with some not included. Here the sample spans some 69,000 clones, approximately 90% being singletons. This chain links TRBV5-1 with TRBJ2-7; a weak D match, TRBD1 (6 bases). The TCR originated in an adult with an advanced solid tumor such as melanoma, head and neck, liver or kidney cancer. Sequencing used CD4+ or CD8+ T cells sorted from blood, obtained in a trial of the OX40 agonist ivuxolimab. This CDR3 reads CASSPGQTYEQYF. The CDR3 coding sequence is TGCGCCAGCAGCCCGGGACAAACCTACGAGCAGTACTTC.